This TCR beta chain was sequenced for a study of T cell responses to AZD1222 COVID-19 vaccine. Germline V CDR1 and CDR2: MGHRA, YSYEKL. The CDR3 sequence is 15 residues long. Trimming removed 6 bases at V and 2 bases at J, with 16 bases between. In regard to this clone: Its antigen is unknown.

Findings and limits, study-wide: Donors were mostly white British, more females; clonal diversity possibly underestimated. Spike-specific TCR breadth and depth grew following two AZD1222 doses. Reportedly, nearly half of unique spike TCRs recognized epitopes outside B.1.351/B.1.1.7 mutations.

Measured with immunoSEQ multiplex PCR; TCRdb has only the in-frame clones, and not every one. The sample consists of roughly 75,000 clones, over 75% of them appearing once. The TCR was taken from an adult who received the AZD1222 COVID-19 vaccine. This sequence joins TRBV4-1 and TRBJ1-2; the D gene is possibly TRBD1 (6 bases). The material was peripheral blood, obtained 28 days after the second AZD1222 dose. CDR3: CASSRQGQGNYGYTF. CDR3 in DNA: TGCGCCAGCAGTCGACAAGGCCAGGGGAACTATGGCTACACCTTC.